A few counts support the clone carrying this TCR beta chain. Its antigen is still unknown. TCR alpha and TCR beta cDNA libraries carrying sample barcodes and UMIs came from 5'RACE with constant-segment primers. Each CDR3 protein is one row after TCRdb ran MiXCR on the 5' RACE reads. Among around 100,000 distinct CDR3 sequences listed, over 20% were seen once. These data originate in a study of T-cell memory formation after mild COVID-19. Across the study: TCR clusters were mostly confined to one donor each.

V trimming: 6 bases; J trimming: 4 bases; junction bases outside the gene matches: 1. The CDR3 runs 13 residues. CDR1 is DFQATT and CDR2 is SNEGSKA in the germline V gene (reference sequence). Study-level findings and limits: Day 15 to 85 contracting clones showed balanced CD4/CD8; day 15 to 37 expanders favored CD4+.

The sequencing sample was made of PBMCs or a T cell subset sorted from them (not recorded which). This chain links TRBV20-1 with TRBJ2-1, with 12 bases lining up with TRBD2. The receptor's source is a young man who had mild COVID-19 (a few samples of this study predate the infection). Cell type and time point are not known. CDR3 DNA: TGCAGTGCCACTAGCGGGGGGTACAATGAGCAGTTCTTC. It specifies CSATSGGYNEQFF.